One and the same sample provided the 17 T cell receptor beta chains below, sequenced in a study of technical replicates of blood from a handful of donors. Using immunoSEQ multiplex PCR, the repertoire was profiled, and TCRdb retains in-frame clones only, with some absent. Here the sample spans about 69,000 clones, 88% being singletons. The sequencing input was PBMCs. These receptors were collected from a human donor in good health. Some clones in this sample may be carry-over from other donors' samples.

The chain links TRBV2 to TRBJ2-2; no reliable D call. CDR1 is SNHLY and CDR2 is FYNNEI in the germline V gene. V was shortened by 7 bases and J by 7 bases, with 16 bases between the two germline ends. The CDR3 has 14 amino acids. Here the CDR3 reads CASKPRVLGGELFF. The CDR3 coding sequence is TGTGCCAGCAAGCCTCGGGTATTGGGCGGGGAGCTGTTTTTT.

The V and J genes are TRBV7-9 and TRBJ2-1; 9 positions agree with TRBD2. V lost 3 bases, J lost 16 bases, and 13 bases stayed unmatched. Germline assignment: CDR1 SEHNR and CDR2 FQNEAQ (reference sequence). The CDR3 is 14 residues long. The CDR3 reads CASSFLASAGGPFF. CDR3 coding DNA: TGTGCCAGCAGCTTCCTTGCATCGGCGGGGGGGCCTTTCTTC.

This sequence joins TRBV7-3 and TRBJ2-2; possible D gene TRBD1, 6 bases. V was pared by 5 bases and J by 7 bases, with 14 bases between. This CDR3 spans 14 amino acids. CDR1 and CDR2 (germline): SGHTA, FQGTGA. CDR3 residues: CASSPQGTGGELFF. The CDR3 DNA is TGTGCCAGCAGCCCACAGGGAACGGGCGGGGAGCTGTTTTTT.

The chain uses TRBV7-9 and TRBJ2-1; 12 bases fit TRBD2. The V segment lost 4 bases and the J segment 8 bases; nucleotides outside the gene matches: 6. The CDR3 runs 15 residues. Per the germline V gene, CDR1 is SEHNR and CDR2 is FQNEAQ (reference sequence). The CDR3 here is CASSSWTSGIDEQFF. CDR3 coding DNA: TGTGCCAGCAGCTCATGGACTAGCGGGATCGATGAGCAGTTCTTC.

The V gene is TRBV18, the J gene TRBJ2-1, with 9 bases matching TRBD1. This CDR3 contains 14 residues. The germline gives CDR1 KGHSH, CDR2 LQKENI. The J segment lost 2 bases and the V segment lost 4 bases, leaving 0 bases of the junction unmatched. CDR3 residues: CASSRDRAYNEQFF. The CDR3 bases are TGTGCCAGCTCACGGGACAGGGCCTACAATGAGCAGTTCTTC.

This rearrangement joins TRBV2 to TRBJ2-1, with D tentatively TRBD2 (6 bases). Between the trimmed V and J ends, which lost 6 bases and 2 bases, there was a span of 14 bases. Germline-derived CDR1 and CDR2 are SNHLY and FYNNEI. The CDR3 is made up of 15 amino acids. The CDR3 nucleotides are TGTGCCAGCAGGTGGTCTGGAGGGGCCTACAATGAGCAGTTCTTC. Its protein is CASRWSGGAYNEQFF.

CDR3 region: CASRQESTGELFF. The CDR3 bases are TGTGCCAGCCGACAGGAATCCACCGGGGAGCTGTTTTTT. The chain links TRBV7-7 to TRBJ2-2; D perhaps matches TRBD1 (6 bases). The CDR3 runs to 13 residues. The V end lost 8 bases, the J end lost 4 bases, and 11 bases lay between the germline ends. CDR1 and CDR2 from the germline V gene are SSHAT and FNYEAQ (reference sequence).

The chain couples TRBV7-2 to TRBJ1-2; the match to TRBD1 covers 11 bases. V trimming: 5 bases; J trimming: 8 bases; junction bases outside the gene matches: 4. CDR3 size: 13 residues. Germline V gene sequence: CDR1 SGHTA, CDR2 FQGNSA. The CDR3 nucleotides are TGTGCCAGCAGCGGGGACAGGGGGGGCGGCTACACCTTC. Amino acids: CASSGDRGGGYTF.

The CDR3 loop reads CASGVADYGYTF. Written as DNA, the CDR3 is TGTGCATCCGGGGTGGCGGACTATGGCTACACCTTC. The rearrangement uses TRBV28 and TRBJ1-2; no clear D gene. Germline CDR1 and CDR2: MDHEN and SYDVKM. The CDR3 runs 12 residues.

The V gene is TRBV4-1, the J gene TRBJ1-3; 8 bases are a match to TRBD1. This CDR3 is 14 amino acids long. The germline V gene encodes CDR1 MGHRA and CDR2 YSYEKL. V was clipped by 4 bases and J by 3 bases; unmatched bases: 2. The CDR3 coding sequence is TGCGCCAGCAGCCCAGGGGGCGATGGAAACACCATATATTTT. Amino acid sequence: CASSPGGDGNTIYF.

The V and J genes are TRBV18 and TRBJ1-2; tentatively, D is TRBD1 (6 bases). Germline CDR1 and CDR2: KGHSH and LQKENI. With 9 bases removed from V and 0 bases from J, the gap between germline ends came to 17 bases. The CDR3 contains 15 residues. The chain's CDR3 is CARKGGAPTNYGYTF. The CDR3 DNA reads TGTGCCAGGAAAGGGGGGGCTCCTACTAACTATGGCTACACCTTC.

This chain joins TRBV29-1 and TRBJ1-1, with D perhaps TRBD1 (5 bases). From germline, CDR1 is SQVTM and CDR2 ANQGSEA. CDR3 length equals 13 residues. V was shortened by 5 bases and J by 2 bases, with 12 bases between the two germline ends. The CDR3 nucleotides read TGCAGCGTTTTGTGGGGCAGAAACACTGAAGCTTTCTTT. Encoded protein: CSVLWGRNTEAFF.

The rearrangement uses TRBV7-9 and TRBJ2-5, with 7 bases identical to TRBD2. The CDR3 contains 15 residues. Trimming removed 5 bases from V and 5 bases from J; junction bases left unmatched: 11. Germline V gene sequence: CDR1 SEHNR, CDR2 FQNEAQ (reference sequence). In DNA form, the CDR3 reads TGTGCCAGCAGCCCAACCGGGGGGAGGAGGGAGACCCAGTACTTC. The encoded protein is CASSPTGGRRETQYF.

The V and J genes are TRBV5-1 and TRBJ2-1; D uncertain. The germline gives CDR1 SGHRS, CDR2 YFSETQ. The CDR3 has 14 residues. Trimming took 2 bases from V and 7 from J, leaving 13 bases between them. The CDR3 DNA reads as TGCGCCAGCAGCTTTTACAGTCCCGCGAATGAGCAGTTCTTC. Its translation: CASSFYSPANEQFF.

This chain links TRBV6-1 with TRBJ2-7; 8 bases fit TRBD1. Germline V lookup: CDR1 MNHNS, CDR2 SASEGT. The length of the CDR3 is 14 residues. The V gene end was trimmed by 4 bases and the J gene end by 3 bases; junction bases not matched to a gene: 5. The CDR3 here is CASSGIGQGYEQYF. The CDR3 DNA reads TGTGCCAGCAGTGGAATAGGACAGGGCTACGAGCAGTACTTC.

The chain carries TRBV18 and TRBJ1-1; D perhaps matches TRBD1 (6 bases). The CDR3 contains 15 residues. Germline CDR1 and CDR2: KGHSH and LQKENI. V dropped 3 bases and J dropped 1 base, with 12 bases sitting between them. CDR3 sequence reads: CASSPGQITNTEAFF. Written as DNA, the CDR3 is TGTGCCAGCTCACCCGGACAGATTACGAACACTGAAGCTTTCTTT.

The chain is built from TRBV2 and TRBJ2-5; TRBD2 agrees at 7 bases. This CDR3 comprises 15 residues. V trimming: 6 bases; J trimming: 3 bases; junction bases outside the gene matches: 10. Germline CDR1 reads SNHLY; CDR2 reads FYNNEI. CDR3 DNA: TGTGCCAGCAGGGGGAGGGGAGAGGAAAAAGAGACCCAGTACTTC. Its protein is CASRGRGEEKETQYF.